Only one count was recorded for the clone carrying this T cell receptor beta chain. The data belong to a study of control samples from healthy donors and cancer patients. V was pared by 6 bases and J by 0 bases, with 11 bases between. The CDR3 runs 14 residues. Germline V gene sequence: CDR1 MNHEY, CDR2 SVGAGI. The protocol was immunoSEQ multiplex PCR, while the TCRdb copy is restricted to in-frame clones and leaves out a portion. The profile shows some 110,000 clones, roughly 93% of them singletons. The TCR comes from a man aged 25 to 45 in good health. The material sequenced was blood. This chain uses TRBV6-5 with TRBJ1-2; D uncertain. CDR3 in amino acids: CASRSSGTNYGYTF. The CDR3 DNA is TGTGCCAGCAGGTCCTCGGGTACTAACTATGGCTACACCTTC.